Shown below are 6 T cell receptor beta chains from a single sample sequenced in a study of monozygotic twins with inflammatory bowel disease. TCRdb reanalyzed the 5' RACE reads and collapses them to one entry per CDR3 protein, without DNA. This repertoire includes around 380,000 distinct CDR3 sequences. The sample was blood. The receptors shown here come from a human donor with ulcerative colitis or Crohn's disease, or a healthy co-twin of an affected twin (not recorded which).

The chain couples TRBV4-1 to TRBJ1-1; TCRdb reports TRBD1, a call that lacks DNA to check it against. CDR1 MGHRA and CDR2 YSYEKL come from the germline V gene. The CDR3 covers 15 residues. CDR3 loop: CASSQVAGGNTEAFF.

The rearrangement links TRBV7-2 to TRBJ2-5; TCRdb returns TRBD1, unconfirmable since there is no DNA. The V gene's germline CDR1 is SGHTA and CDR2 FQGNSA. The CDR3 covers 15 residues. The CDR3 reads CASSLKWGGRETQYF. Looking up the rest from reference TRBV7-2 and TRBJ2-5 gives the full variable domain: GAGVSQSPSNKVTEKGKDVELRCDPISGHTALYWYRQSLGQGLEFLIYFQGNSAPDKSGLPSDRFSAERTGGSVSTLTIQRTQQEDSAVYLCASSLKWGGRETQYFGPGTRLLVL.

The chain recombines TRBV7-2 with TRBJ1-6; TCRdb gives TRBD1 as the D gene, but with no DNA this cannot be confirmed. This CDR3 comprises 14 residues. Per the germline V gene, CDR1 is SGHTA and CDR2 is FQGNSA. CDR3 sequence reads: CASSRDRGGSPLHF.

The chain recombines TRBV28 with TRBJ2-7; TCRdb's assignment of TRBD1 cannot be checked, as there is no DNA. The CDR3 sequence is 12 residues long. The V gene's germline CDR1 is MDHEN and CDR2 SYDVKM. Here the CDR3 reads CASSSGQPKQYF.

The chain recombines TRBV4-3 with TRBJ2-7; no DNA is available, so the TRBD1 call from TCRdb remains unchecked. This CDR3 has 16 residues. Germline assignment: CDR1 LGHNA and CDR2 YSLEER. This chain's CDR3 is CASSSDRTGAAYEQYF.

The chain joins TRBV15 to TRBJ1-5; TCRdb picks TRBD1, but there is no DNA to check that call. This CDR3 spans 18 amino acids. Germline assignment: CDR1 LNHNV and CDR2 YYDKDF (reference sequence). The CDR3 here is CATSRGRGRTTRNQPQHF.